The rows below give T cell receptor beta chains drawn from one sample of a study of graft-versus-host responses after intestinal transplantation. Their specific antigens are unknown. Sequencing used immunoSEQ multiplex PCR; TCRdb keeps in-frame clones, though not all of them. The sample shows tens of thousands of clones, over 75% of them seen only once. The sequenced sample was unstimulated CD8+ T cells sorted from spleen or lymph node cells, obtained before intestinal transplant. Receptors originate from a human donor who received an intestinal transplant. Both conserved end residues are part of each CDR3. D genes are given only for firm matches. Some rows have no size entry. The others give once, few or many, or a class for an expanded clone.

len: 11
v_gene: TRBV11-2
abundance: once
d_gene: -
j_gene: TRBJ1-1
CDR3aa: CASSRQYEAFF
CDR3nt: TGTGCCAGCAGCCGACAGTACGAAGCTTTCTTT

len: 15
v_gene: TRBV28
abundance: -
d_gene: TRBD1
j_gene: TRBJ2-3
CDR3aa: CASSYRGDSTDTQYF
CDR3nt: TGTGCCAGCAGTTACAGGGGTGATAGCACAGATACGCAGTATTTT

len: 17
v_gene: TRBV25-1
abundance: -
d_gene: -
j_gene: TRBJ2-2
CDR3aa: CASSEWGLSKNTGELFF
CDR3nt: TGTGCCAGCAGTGAATGGGGACTCTCGAAAAACACCGGGGAGCTGTTTTTT

len: 12
v_gene: TRBV5-4
abundance: -
d_gene: -
j_gene: TRBJ2-2
CDR3aa: CASSLVVGELFF
CDR3nt: TGTGCCAGCAGCTTGGTAGTCGGGGAGCTGTTTTTT

len: 14
v_gene: TRBV19
abundance: -
d_gene: -
j_gene: TRBJ2-7
CDR3aa: CASSIAGRAGEQYF
CDR3nt: TGTGCCAGTAGTATCGCCGGCCGCGCGGGCGAGCAGTACTTC

len: 15
v_gene: TRBV9
abundance: -
d_gene: TRBD1
j_gene: TRBJ1-2
CDR3aa: CASSVGRGQFYGYTF
CDR3nt: TGTGCCAGCAGCGTAGGTAGGGGGCAGTTCTATGGCTACACCTTC

len: 16
v_gene: TRBV27
abundance: -
d_gene: -
j_gene: TRBJ1-6
CDR3aa: CASSLIPSSYNSPLHF
CDR3nt: TGTGCCAGCAGTTTGATTCCGAGCTCCTATAATTCACCCCTCCACTTT

len: 15
v_gene: TRBV27
abundance: -
d_gene: -
j_gene: TRBJ2-7
CDR3aa: CASSLFRVSVKEQYF
CDR3nt: TGTGCCAGCAGTTTATTCCGGGTTTCGGTCAAGGAGCAGTACTTC

len: 16
v_gene: TRBV27
abundance: -
d_gene: TRBD1
j_gene: TRBJ2-5
CDR3aa: CASSSADRGPEETQYF
CDR3nt: TGTGCCAGCAGTTCCGCGGACAGGGGGCCTGAAGAGACCCAGTACTTC

len: 16
v_gene: TRBV9
abundance: -
d_gene: -
j_gene: TRBJ2-1
CDR3aa: CASSAPEGSGYNEQFF
CDR3nt: TGTGCCAGCAGCGCCCCTGAGGGGAGCGGGTACAATGAGCAGTTCTTC

len: 13
v_gene: TRBV6-5
abundance: -
d_gene: -
j_gene: TRBJ2-7
CDR3aa: CATPGPHKGEQYF
CDR3nt: TGTGCCACCCCGGGTCCGCACAAGGGGGAGCAGTACTTC

len: 14
v_gene: TRBV27
abundance: -
d_gene: -
j_gene: TRBJ2-5
CDR3aa: CASSLEGSQETQYF
CDR3nt: TGTGCCAGCAGTTTGGAGGGGTCCCAAGAGACCCAGTACTTC

len: 14
v_gene: TRBV29-1
abundance: -
d_gene: TRBD2
j_gene: TRBJ2-7
CDR3aa: CSVLFLAGDYEQYF
CDR3nt: TGCAGCGTTCTCTTTCTAGCGGGAGACTACGAGCAGTACTTC

len: 15
v_gene: TRBV9
abundance: -
d_gene: TRBD1
j_gene: TRBJ2-7
CDR3aa: CASSAGQGAFDEQYF
CDR3nt: TGTGCCAGCAGCGCGGGACAGGGGGCTTTCGACGAGCAGTACTTC

len: 16
v_gene: TRBV2
abundance: -
d_gene: -
j_gene: TRBJ2-5
CDR3aa: CASSDRDILYQETQYF
CDR3nt: TGTGCCAGCAGTGATAGGGACATCCTTTACCAAGAGACCCAGTACTTC

len: 14
v_gene: TRBV14
abundance: -
d_gene: -
j_gene: TRBJ2-1
CDR3aa: CASSQVGREDEQFF
CDR3nt: TGTGCCAGCAGCCAAGTGGGCAGGGAGGATGAGCAGTTCTTC

len: 14
v_gene: TRBV28
abundance: once
d_gene: TRBD1
j_gene: TRBJ2-5
CDR3aa: CASSSLTGAQTQYF
CDR3nt: TGTGCCAGCAGTTCCTTGACAGGGGCGCAGACCCAGTACTTC

len: 17
v_gene: TRBV19
abundance: -
d_gene: -
j_gene: TRBJ2-3
CDR3aa: CASSIDLQTGRTDTQYF
CDR3nt: TGTGCCAGTAGTATAGATCTGCAGACAGGTCGCACAGATACGCAGTATTTT

len: 13
v_gene: TRBV7-3
abundance: few
d_gene: TRBD2
j_gene: TRBJ2-1
CDR3aa: CASSFGGGNEQFF
CDR3nt: TGTGCCAGCAGCTTCGGGGGGGGAAATGAGCAGTTCTTC

len: 14
v_gene: TRBV14
abundance: -
d_gene: -
j_gene: TRBJ1-1
CDR3aa: CASSYGVRNTEAFF
CDR3nt: TGTGCCAGCAGCTACGGGGTTAGGAACACTGAAGCTTTCTTT

len: 15
v_gene: TRBV29-1
abundance: -
d_gene: TRBD2
j_gene: TRBJ2-1
CDR3aa: CSVEGLAGEDNEQFF
CDR3nt: TGCAGCGTTGAGGGACTAGCGGGAGAAGACAATGAGCAGTTCTTC

len: 12
v_gene: TRBV7-9
abundance: -
d_gene: TRBD1
j_gene: TRBJ2-7
CDR3aa: CASSLDRDEQYF
CDR3nt: TGTGCCAGCAGCCTCGACAGGGACGAGCAGTACTTC

len: 13
v_gene: TRBV28
abundance: -
d_gene: -
j_gene: TRBJ1-5
CDR3aa: CASSQGSNQPQHF
CDR3nt: TGTGCCAGCAGCCAGGGGAGCAATCAGCCCCAGCATTTT

len: 12
v_gene: TRBV5-6
abundance: -
d_gene: -
j_gene: TRBJ1-1
CDR3aa: CASSLKNTEAFF
CDR3nt: TGTGCCAGCAGCCTAAAGAACACTGAAGCTTTCTTT

len: 14
v_gene: TRBV6-6
abundance: -
d_gene: -
j_gene: TRBJ1-2
CDR3aa: CASSLAGLRPGYTF
CDR3nt: TGTGCCAGCAGTTTAGCGGGACTTCGGCCCGGCTACACCTTC

len: 14
v_gene: TRBV28
abundance: -
d_gene: -
j_gene: TRBJ1-5
CDR3aa: CASSLFPQNQPQHF
CDR3nt: TGTGCCAGCAGTTTATTTCCCCAGAATCAGCCCCAGCATTTT

len: 14
v_gene: TRBV5-6
abundance: -
d_gene: TRBD1
j_gene: TRBJ1-1
CDR3aa: CASSTQGVHTEAFF
CDR3nt: TGTGCCAGCAGTACACAGGGGGTACACACTGAAGCTTTCTTT

len: 15
v_gene: TRBV19
abundance: -
d_gene: -
j_gene: TRBJ2-7
CDR3aa: CASSIVHREGDEQYF
CDR3nt: TGTGCCAGTAGTATTGTTCACAGGGAAGGAGACGAGCAGTACTTC

len: 15
v_gene: TRBV11-2
abundance: -
d_gene: TRBD2
j_gene: TRBJ2-3
CDR3aa: CASSYPPGRGDTQYF
CDR3nt: TGTGCCAGCAGCTACCCCCCAGGGAGGGGAGATACGCAGTATTTT

len: 16
v_gene: TRBV13
abundance: -
d_gene: -
j_gene: TRBJ2-1
CDR3aa: CASSLRPAQPRNEQFF
CDR3nt: TGTGCCAGCAGCTTACGACCAGCGCAGCCTCGTAATGAGCAGTTCTTC

len: 15
v_gene: TRBV6-5
abundance: -
d_gene: TRBD1
j_gene: TRBJ2-2
CDR3aa: CASLETGSGTGELFF
CDR3nt: TGTGCCAGCCTAGAGACAGGGTCGGGCACCGGAGAGCTGTTTTTT

len: 16
v_gene: TRBV2
abundance: -
d_gene: TRBD1
j_gene: TRBJ2-5
CDR3aa: CASILGPGTGQETQYF
CDR3nt: TGTGCCAGCATCCTTGGCCCCGGGACAGGACAAGAGACCCAGTACTTC

len: 15
v_gene: TRBV6-6
abundance: -
d_gene: TRBD1
j_gene: TRBJ1-2
CDR3aa: CASSYLGTGDDGYTF
CDR3nt: TGTGCCAGCAGTTACTTGGGGACAGGGGATGATGGCTACACCTTC

len: 14
v_gene: TRBV7-2
abundance: -
d_gene: -
j_gene: TRBJ1-5
CDR3aa: CASSLVGQDQPQHF
CDR3nt: TGTGCCAGCAGCTTGGTGGGGCAGGATCAGCCCCAGCATTTT

len: 12
v_gene: TRBV4-1
abundance: -
d_gene: TRBD1
j_gene: TRBJ2-1
CDR3aa: CASSQAGQEQFF
CDR3nt: TGCGCCAGCAGCCAAGCGGGACAGGAGCAGTTCTTC

len: 15
v_gene: TRBV7-9
abundance: -
d_gene: -
j_gene: TRBJ2-1
CDR3aa: CASSTVEGDYNEQFF
CDR3nt: TGTGCCAGCAGCACAGTGGAGGGAGACTACAATGAGCAGTTCTTC

len: 13
v_gene: TRBV11-2
abundance: -
d_gene: -
j_gene: TRBJ1-3
CDR3aa: CASRDSTRNTIYF
CDR3nt: TGTGCCAGCAGAGACAGCACCAGAAACACCATATATTTT

len: 14
v_gene: TRBV29-1
abundance: -
d_gene: TRBD1
j_gene: TRBJ1-2
CDR3aa: CSVEWGQDFYGYTF
CDR3nt: TGCAGCGTTGAGTGGGGACAGGACTTCTATGGCTACACCTTC

len: 16
v_gene: TRBV28
abundance: -
d_gene: TRBD2
j_gene: TRBJ2-7
CDR3aa: CASSPATSGRVYEQYF
CDR3nt: TGTGCCAGCAGTCCGGCGACTAGCGGGAGGGTATATGAGCAGTACTTC

len: 16
v_gene: TRBV5-4
abundance: -
d_gene: -
j_gene: TRBJ2-3
CDR3aa: CASSLALGASTDTQYF
CDR3nt: TGTGCCAGCAGCTTGGCCCTAGGGGCAAGCACAGATACGCAGTATTTT

len: 11
v_gene: TRBV7-2
abundance: -
d_gene: -
j_gene: TRBJ1-1
CDR3aa: CASTTGGFAFF
CDR3nt: TGTGCCAGCACCACGGGCGGGTTCGCTTTCTTT

len: 13
v_gene: TRBV19
abundance: -
d_gene: -
j_gene: TRBJ1-2
CDR3aa: CASTEIQGYGYTF
CDR3nt: TGTGCCAGTACAGAGATCCAGGGGTACGGCTACACCTTC

len: 13
v_gene: TRBV6-1
abundance: -
d_gene: TRBD1
j_gene: TRBJ1-5
CDR3aa: CASQTGQEQPQHF
CDR3nt: TGTGCCAGCCAGACAGGGCAGGAGCAGCCCCAGCATTTT

len: 16
v_gene: TRBV7-2
abundance: -
d_gene: TRBD1
j_gene: TRBJ2-2
CDR3aa: CASSLVGQGWPGELFF
CDR3nt: TGTGCCAGCAGCTTAGTAGGACAGGGGTGGCCCGGGGAGCTGTTTTTT

len: 14
v_gene: TRBV7-9
abundance: -
d_gene: -
j_gene: TRBJ2-7
CDR3aa: CASSLIGGTYEQYF
CDR3nt: TGTGCCAGCAGCTTAATAGGGGGAACCTACGAGCAGTACTTC

len: 15
v_gene: TRBV4-3
abundance: -
d_gene: -
j_gene: TRBJ1-2
CDR3aa: CASSPSRGGLYGYTF
CDR3nt: TGCGCCAGCAGCCCCTCTCGGGGAGGGCTTTATGGCTACACCTTC

len: 15
v_gene: TRBV5-1
abundance: -
d_gene: -
j_gene: TRBJ1-1
CDR3aa: CASSLSGNLGSEAFF
CDR3nt: TGCGCCAGCAGCTTATCGGGGAACCTCGGAAGTGAAGCTTTCTTT

len: 13
v_gene: TRBV4-1
abundance: -
d_gene: -
j_gene: TRBJ1-1
CDR3aa: CASSQRGATEAFF
CDR3nt: TGCGCCAGCAGCCAACGGGGGGCCACTGAAGCTTTCTTT

len: 15
v_gene: TRBV5-6
abundance: -
d_gene: -
j_gene: TRBJ1-6
CDR3aa: CASSPSDRSNSPLHF
CDR3nt: TGTGCCAGCAGCCCAAGCGACAGGTCGAATTCACCCCTCCACTTT

len: 14
v_gene: TRBV29-1
abundance: few
d_gene: -
j_gene: TRBJ1-2
CDR3aa: CSVEEEGLFGGYTF
CDR3nt: TGCAGCGTTGAAGAGGAGGGCTTATTTGGTGGCTACACCTTC

len: 16
v_gene: TRBV5-6
abundance: -
d_gene: TRBD1
j_gene: TRBJ2-7
CDR3aa: CASSLSDGQGVYEQYF
CDR3nt: TGTGCCAGCAGCTTGTCCGACGGACAGGGAGTCTACGAGCAGTACTTC

len: 11
v_gene: TRBV6-5
abundance: few
d_gene: -
j_gene: TRBJ1-1
CDR3aa: CASGSGVEAFF
CDR3nt: TGTGCCAGCGGTAGCGGCGTGGAAGCTTTCTTT

len: 17
v_gene: TRBV23-1
abundance: -
d_gene: TRBD2
j_gene: TRBJ2-3
CDR3aa: CASSQSSAGGRTDTQYF
CDR3nt: TGCGCCAGCAGTCAATCATCAGCGGGGGGCCGCACAGATACGCAGTATTTT

len: 14
v_gene: TRBV5-1
abundance: -
d_gene: -
j_gene: TRBJ2-1
CDR3aa: CASSPGLGGDEQFF
CDR3nt: TGCGCCAGCAGCCCGGGACTAGGGGGCGATGAGCAGTTCTTC

len: 14
v_gene: TRBV28
abundance: -
d_gene: -
j_gene: TRBJ1-1
CDR3aa: CASSSLTPASATFF
CDR3nt: TGTGCCAGCAGTTCATTAACCCCCGCGTCTGCGACTTTCTTT